Below, one TCR beta chain is given with its context. V trimming: 3 bases; J trimming: 4 bases; junction bases outside the gene matches: 5. This CDR3 spans 15 amino acids. The germline CDR1 and CDR2 sequences are SEHNR and FQNEAQ (reference sequence). Data came from immunoSEQ multiplex PCR; TCRdb stores just in-frame clones and leaves some out. The profile covers some 130,000 clones, with around 80% appearing a single time and roughly 14% taken by the ten largest. The entry originates in a study of blood T cell repertoires in COVID-19. Study background: COVID-19 samples, acute and convalescent, were from the United States, Italy and Spain.

This rearrangement joins TRBV7-9 to TRBJ1-4; 7 bases line up with TRBD1. The source is an elderly man with acute or convalescent COVID-19. The sequenced material came from peripheral blood. CDR3 in amino acids: CASSFPQGGNEKLFF. The CDR3 DNA reads as TGTGCCAGCAGCTTTCCCCAGGGGGGTAATGAAAAACTGTTTTTT.